This section outlines one T cell receptor (beta chain) sequence together with its context. The antigen is not known. The sample is drawn from a study of CD8+ T cells in alopecia areata. Study outcomes and limitations: Uncertainty about whether baseline CD8+ expansion is linked to response remains, with one nonresponder.

Noted treatment: oral pan-JAK inhibitor, 5-10 mg twice daily. Lesional scalp punch biopsies and peripheral blood were collected from alopecia areata patients. Extraction of RNA preceded its reverse transcription into cDNA, which served as the sequencing template. TCRdb keeps only in-frame clones here, not all; method: immunoSEQ multiplex PCR. The sample holds 100,000 to 150,000 clones, around 60% seen once. The clonotype comes from a human donor with alopecia areata. Specimen: CD4+ T cells sorted from blood, collected at week 4, from a patient treated with tofacitinib.

As DNA, the CDR3 is TGTGCCTGGAGTGCCACTAGTTACGGCGGGGAGCTGTTTTTT. This codes for CAWSATSYGGELFF. The chain employs TRBV30 and TRBJ2-2, with D perhaps matching TRBD2 (5 bases). In germline, CDR1 is GTSNPN, CDR2 SVGIG (reference sequence). V was trimmed by 1 base and J by 7 bases, leaving 13 bases between them. This CDR3 has 14 residues.